Each of the 10 T cell receptor beta chains below was sequenced from the same sample in a study of CD8 T cells in ankylosing spondylitis listed by TCRdb under 2017. The method was 5' RACE. Sequencing was carried out with an Illumina HiSeq 2500. TCRdb ran its own pipeline on the public reads, namely fastp trimming at Q25 and MiXCR clone calling, and kept in-frame beta chains. Each record represents a unique CDR3 protein, reported with the most common genes and DNA among its rows. This sample lists about 450,000 distinct CDR3 sequences; roughly a quarter were detected once. The ten largest clones add up to 0.89% of the sample. These receptors are not linked to any known antigen. Points the paper makes about the study in general: A TCR beta motif of 7 or 8 highly homologous amino acid variants appeared characteristic of blood from ankylosing spondylitis patients.

The material sequenced was blood, either unsorted or a sorted T cell fraction (not recorded which). The receptors come from a male donor with ankylosing spondylitis.

The table lists this clonotype with a few counts. The chain links TRBV7-9 to TRBJ2-1; 11 bases align to TRBD2. This CDR3 contains 15 residues. Germline trimming cut 4 bases from V and 9 bases from J; bases unmatched to any gene: 8. Germline V gene data show CDR1 as SEHNR and CDR2 as FQNEAQ (reference sequence). The CDR3 region has the DNA TGTGCCAGCAGCTCGGGACTAGCGGTAAAAAGTGAGCAGTTCTTC. It translates to CASSSGLAVKSEQFF.

The chain employs TRBV6-1 and TRBJ2-3; 9 positions match TRBD2. This CDR3 has 15 residues. Germline V gene data show CDR1 as MNHNS and CDR2 as SASEGT. V was pared by 3 bases and J by 3 bases, with 4 bases of the junction left unmatched. The CDR3 reads CASSDSGRSTDTQYF. Written as DNA, the CDR3 is TGTGCCAGCAGTGATAGCGGGAGAAGTACAGATACGCAGTATTTT.

V gene TRBV4-2 combines with J gene TRBJ2-2, with D maybe TRBD2 (6 bases). Germline V CDR1 and CDR2: LGHNA, YNFKEQ. V lost 0 bases and J 7 bases, leaving 15 bases between the germline ends. The CDR3 is 16 residues long. CDR3 bases: TGTGCCAGCAGCCAAGAAAGTGGTTGGAGGGACGGGGAGCTGTTTTTT. Residues: CASSQESGWRDGELFF.

In its sample, this clonotype was seen many times. The genes are TRBV12-3 or TRBV12-4 and TRBJ1-5; D possibly corresponds to TRBD1 (6 bases). This CDR3 has 15 amino acids. The V gene lost 3 bases and the J gene lost 5 bases, with 14 bases spanning the gap. The chain's CDR3 is CASSLRGAGDQPQHF. The CDR3 DNA follows: TGTGCCAGCAGTTTGAGGGGGGCAGGGGATCAGCCCCAGCATTTT.

In its sample, this clonotype was seen many times. This chain connects TRBV3-1 to TRBJ2-2; perhaps TRBD2 as D (6 bases). The germline V gene has CDR1 LGHDT and CDR2 YNNKEL (reference sequence). This CDR3 has 16 amino acids. Trimming took 4 bases from V and 0 from J, leaving 12 bases between them. This CDR3 is CASSPPSGANTGELFF. Written as DNA, the CDR3 is TGTGCCAGCAGCCCCCCCTCGGGAGCGAACACCGGGGAGCTGTTTTTT. Filled out from reference TRBV3-1 and TRBJ2-2, the complete variable domain reads DTAVSQTPKYLVTQMGNDKSIKCEQNLGHDTMYWYKQDSKKFLKIMFSYNNKELIINETVPNRFSPKSPDKAHLNLHINSLELGDSAVYFCASSPPSGANTGELFFGEGSRLTVL.

This clonotype turned up a few times. The chain is built from TRBV4-2 and TRBJ1-1, with D perhaps matching TRBD1 (5 bases). This CDR3 comprises 15 residues. V dropped 6 bases and J dropped 1 base, with 15 bases sitting between them. Germline CDR1 LGHNA, CDR2 YNFKEQ. As DNA, the CDR3 is TGTGCCAGCAGTTCGGGGCTCCAGGGGAACACTGAAGCTTTCTTT. This encodes CASSSGLQGNTEAFF.

The chain carries TRBV7-2 and TRBJ2-5; TRBD2 is a possible D gene (5 bases). The CDR3 is 13 residues long. Germline lookup yields CDR1 SGHTA and CDR2 FQGNSA. V was cut by 5 bases and J by 8 bases, with 15 bases left in between. The CDR3 sequence: CASSGRGLPTQYF. CDR3 coding DNA: TGTGCCAGCAGCGGCCGAGGGTTGCCTACCCAGTACTTC. Full variable domain (remainder filled in from reference TRBV7-2 and TRBJ2-5): GAGVSQSPSNKVTEKGKDVELRCDPISGHTALYWYRQSLGQGLEFLIYFQGNSAPDKSGLPSDRFSAERTGGSVSTLTIQRTQQEDSAVYLCASSGRGLPTQYFGPGTRLLVL.

This chain joins TRBV19 and TRBJ1-5; D remains unclear. The germline gives CDR1 LNHDA, CDR2 SQIVND (reference sequence). V lost 5 bases, J lost 5 bases, and 13 bases lay in between. This CDR3 has 14 residues. CDR3 amino acids: CASSRNPRHQPQHF. The CDR3, as DNA: TGTGCCAGTAGTCGAAACCCCCGGCATCAGCCCCAGCATTTT.

The V call is TRBV4-2, the J call TRBJ2-2; D unclear. V was shortened by 1 base and J by 6 bases, with 9 bases between the two germline ends. In germline, CDR1 is LGHNA, CDR2 YNFKEQ. This CDR3 comprises 14 residues. The CDR3 DNA sequence: TGTGCCAGCAGCCAAGCGTCCAGAGCCGGGGAGCTGTTTTTT. Protein product: CASSQASRAGELFF.

This clonotype occurred many times. V and J are TRBV7-9 and TRBJ1-3; D unresolved. The CDR3 covers 13 residues. Between the trimmed V and J ends, which lost 3 bases and 4 bases, there was a span of 7 bases. Per the germline V gene, CDR1 is SEHNR and CDR2 is FQNEAQ (reference sequence). This CDR3 reads CASSFQSGNTIYF. CDR3 nucleotide sequence: TGTGCCAGCAGCTTCCAATCCGGAAACACCATATATTTT.